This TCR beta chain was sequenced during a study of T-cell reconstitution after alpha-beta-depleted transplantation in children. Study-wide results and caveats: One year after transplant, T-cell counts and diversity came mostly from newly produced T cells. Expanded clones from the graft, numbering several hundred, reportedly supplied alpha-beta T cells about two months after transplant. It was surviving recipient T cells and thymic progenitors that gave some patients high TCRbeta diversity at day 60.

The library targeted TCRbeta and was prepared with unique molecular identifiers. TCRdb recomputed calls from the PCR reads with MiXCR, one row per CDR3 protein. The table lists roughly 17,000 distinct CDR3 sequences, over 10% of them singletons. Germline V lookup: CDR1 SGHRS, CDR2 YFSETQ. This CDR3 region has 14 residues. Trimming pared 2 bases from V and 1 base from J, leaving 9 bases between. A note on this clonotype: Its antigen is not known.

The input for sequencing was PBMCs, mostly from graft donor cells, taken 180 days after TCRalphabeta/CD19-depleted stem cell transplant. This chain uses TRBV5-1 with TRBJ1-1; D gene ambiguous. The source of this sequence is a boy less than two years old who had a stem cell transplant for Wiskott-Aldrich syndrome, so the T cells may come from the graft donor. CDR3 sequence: CASSFPNSNTEAFF. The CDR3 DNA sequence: TGCGCCAGCAGCTTCCCGAATTCGAACACTGAAGCTTTCTTT.